Listed below are T cell receptor beta chains from one sample, sequenced in a study of blood T cell repertoires in COVID-19. The assay was immunoSEQ multiplex PCR, and TCRdb's table has in-frame clones only and misses some. The table shows about 300,000 clones, with about 81% occurring only once. The sequencing input was peripheral blood. These receptors came from a human donor with COVID-19, enrolled during active disease. The donor label of this sample is uncertain. Each CDR3 is given with its conserved first and last residue. The D gene is left open where the match is weak. Rows give clone size only sometimes, using once, few, many, or a class for an expanded clone.

d_call: -
v_call: TRBV6-5
clone_size: -
j_call: TRBJ2-3
cdr3_nt: TGTGCCAGCAGTTACTCGATTACAGCGGAGGAAACGCAGTATTTT
cdr3_aa: CASSYSITAEETQYF

d_call: -
v_call: TRBV7-2
clone_size: -
j_call: TRBJ2-1
cdr3_nt: TGTGCCAGCAGAAGTGGGAGAGGCGACAATGAGCAGTTCTTC
cdr3_aa: CASRSGRGDNEQFF

d_call: -
v_call: TRBV25-1
clone_size: -
j_call: TRBJ1-2
cdr3_nt: TGTGCCAGCAGTGGCAGGGCCCTCTATGGCTACACCTTC
cdr3_aa: CASSGRALYGYTF

d_call: -
v_call: TRBV7-3
clone_size: once
j_call: TRBJ2-1
cdr3_nt: TGTGCCAGCAGCTCCGCGGGGTCGGATGAGCAGTTCTTC
cdr3_aa: CASSSAGSDEQFF

d_call: -
v_call: TRBV6-5
clone_size: -
j_call: TRBJ2-7
cdr3_nt: TGTGCCAGCAGAATCCCCGGCTCGGGCGAGCAGTACTTC
cdr3_aa: CASRIPGSGEQYF

d_call: -
v_call: TRBV30
clone_size: -
j_call: TRBJ2-3
cdr3_nt: TGTGCCTGGGACTACAGCACAGATACGCAGTATTTT
cdr3_aa: CAWDYSTDTQYF

d_call: -
v_call: TRBV5-8
clone_size: -
j_call: TRBJ1-1
cdr3_nt: TGTGCCAGCAGCCGGGTGTCTGAAGCTTTCTTT
cdr3_aa: CASSRVSEAFF

d_call: -
v_call: TRBV19
clone_size: -
j_call: TRBJ1-1
cdr3_nt: TGTGCCAGTAGCTGGCCAGGGTTCACTGAAGCTTTCTTT
cdr3_aa: CASSWPGFTEAFF

d_call: TRBD1
v_call: TRBV11-2
clone_size: -
j_call: TRBJ1-1
cdr3_nt: TGTGCCAGCAGCTTAGGGACAGGACTTAACACTGAAGCTTTCTTT
cdr3_aa: CASSLGTGLNTEAFF

d_call: TRBD1
v_call: TRBV7-9
clone_size: -
j_call: TRBJ2-3
cdr3_nt: TGTGCCAGCAGCTTAGAGAGGACAGGATGGCAGTATTTT
cdr3_aa: CASSLERTGWQYF

d_call: -
v_call: TRBV19
clone_size: once
j_call: TRBJ1-4
cdr3_nt: TGTGCCAGTAGTACGGGGGACGTAAGTGAAAAACTGTTTTTT
cdr3_aa: CASSTGDVSEKLFF

d_call: -
v_call: TRBV6-5
clone_size: -
j_call: TRBJ1-5
cdr3_nt: TGTGCCAGCATCGGGGGGGCTGGTAATCAGCCCCAGCATTTT
cdr3_aa: CASIGGAGNQPQHF

d_call: TRBD1
v_call: TRBV11-1
clone_size: -
j_call: TRBJ1-4
cdr3_nt: TGTGCCAGCAGCTTTTTGGGACAGCGAAATGAAAAACTGTTTTTT
cdr3_aa: CASSFLGQRNEKLFF

d_call: TRBD2
v_call: TRBV19
clone_size: -
j_call: TRBJ2-6
cdr3_nt: TGTGCCAGTAGCAGACTAGCGGGCGACTCTGGGGCCAACGTCCTGACTTTC
cdr3_aa: CASSRLAGDSGANVLTF

d_call: TRBD1
v_call: TRBV19
clone_size: -
j_call: TRBJ2-5
cdr3_nt: TGTGCCAGTAGTGCGCGACAGGGGGACGAGACCCAGTACTTC
cdr3_aa: CASSARQGDETQYF

d_call: -
v_call: TRBV4-2
clone_size: -
j_call: TRBJ2-1
cdr3_nt: TGTGCCAGCAGCCAAGGAACGGGCGGGCCTGAGCAGTTCTTC
cdr3_aa: CASSQGTGGPEQFF

d_call: -
v_call: TRBV11-1
clone_size: -
j_call: TRBJ2-7
cdr3_nt: TGTGCCAGCAGCTTAACAGGGTCTACCTACGAGCAGTACTTC
cdr3_aa: CASSLTGSTYEQYF

d_call: -
v_call: TRBV7-2
clone_size: -
j_call: TRBJ1-2
cdr3_nt: TGTGCCAGCAGCTTAGGGGCAGGGGACTATGGCTACACCTTC
cdr3_aa: CASSLGAGDYGYTF

d_call: TRBD1
v_call: TRBV2
clone_size: -
j_call: TRBJ1-5
cdr3_nt: TGTGCCAGCAGTCAAGACACAGGGGGTCAGCCCCAGCATTTT
cdr3_aa: CASSQDTGGQPQHF

d_call: TRBD1
v_call: TRBV7-2
clone_size: -
j_call: TRBJ1-4
cdr3_nt: TGTGCCAGCAGCTTAATGGGGCAGGGGGGCAATGAAAAACTGTTTTTT
cdr3_aa: CASSLMGQGGNEKLFF

d_call: -
v_call: TRBV9
clone_size: -
j_call: TRBJ1-2
cdr3_nt: TGTGCCAGCAGCCCCCCTTTGACACCCAACTATGGCTACACCTTC
cdr3_aa: CASSPPLTPNYGYTF

d_call: TRBD1
v_call: TRBV19
clone_size: -
j_call: TRBJ2-7
cdr3_nt: TGTGCCAGTAGCGACGGGACAGACTACGAGCAGTACTTC
cdr3_aa: CASSDGTDYEQYF

d_call: TRBD1
v_call: TRBV10-3
clone_size: -
j_call: TRBJ1-1
cdr3_nt: TGTGCCATCAGTCTACCACAGACAGGGGAAGGGACGAACACTGAAGCTTTCTTT
cdr3_aa: CAISLPQTGEGTNTEAFF

d_call: -
v_call: TRBV18
clone_size: -
j_call: TRBJ2-7
cdr3_nt: TGTGCCAGCTCACCCTCCCTCTCAGGCGAGCAGTACTTC
cdr3_aa: CASSPSLSGEQYF

d_call: -
v_call: TRBV19
clone_size: once
j_call: TRBJ2-1
cdr3_nt: TGTGCCAGTAGCCCTACCTCGGACTACCGCCTCTATGAGCAGTTCTTC
cdr3_aa: CASSPTSDYRLYEQFF

d_call: TRBD2
v_call: TRBV4-3
clone_size: -
j_call: TRBJ2-1
cdr3_nt: TGCGCCAGCAGCCAAGGGACTAGCGGCCTCAATGAGCAGTTCTTC
cdr3_aa: CASSQGTSGLNEQFF

d_call: TRBD1
v_call: TRBV5-1
clone_size: -
j_call: TRBJ2-1
cdr3_nt: TGCGCCAGCAGCGCCCGACAGGGGGCTAATGAGCAGTTCTTC
cdr3_aa: CASSARQGANEQFF

d_call: -
v_call: TRBV24-1
clone_size: -
j_call: TRBJ2-7
cdr3_nt: TGTGCCACCAGTGACGGGGCGCGGGGGCAGTACTTC
cdr3_aa: CATSDGARGQYF

d_call: TRBD1
v_call: TRBV5-1
clone_size: -
j_call: TRBJ1-4
cdr3_nt: TGCGCCAGCAGCGAACGTCCGGGACAGGGTCGAGAAAAACTGTTTTTT
cdr3_aa: CASSERPGQGREKLFF

d_call: -
v_call: TRBV3-1/TRBV3-2
clone_size: -
j_call: TRBJ2-5
cdr3_nt: TGTGCCAGCAGCCAAGAAGTTGCTGGAGGGCCCCAGTACTTC
cdr3_aa: CASSQEVAGGPQYF

d_call: TRBD2
v_call: TRBV9
clone_size: few
j_call: TRBJ2-7
cdr3_nt: TGTGCCAGCAGCGGTGGACTAAGCGGGAGGTACGAGCAGTACTTC
cdr3_aa: CASSGGLSGRYEQYF

d_call: -
v_call: TRBV3-1/TRBV3-2
clone_size: -
j_call: TRBJ1-2
cdr3_nt: TGTGCCAGCAGCCACCCAAGAAGGGGAGGGAACTATGGCTACACCTTC
cdr3_aa: CASSHPRRGGNYGYTF

d_call: TRBD1
v_call: TRBV28
clone_size: -
j_call: TRBJ1-5
cdr3_nt: TGTGCCAGTTACGGGACAGGGGGGTTTCAGCCCCAGCATTTT
cdr3_aa: CASYGTGGFQPQHF

d_call: TRBD1
v_call: TRBV5-1
clone_size: -
j_call: TRBJ2-7
cdr3_nt: TGCGCCAGCAGCCGAGGGTACGACAGGGCGTCCTACGAGCAGTACTTC
cdr3_aa: CASSRGYDRASYEQYF

d_call: -
v_call: TRBV3-1/TRBV3-2
clone_size: -
j_call: TRBJ1-2
cdr3_nt: TGTGCCAGCAGCCCCCCCCTGGGGACAACCTATGGCTACACCTTC
cdr3_aa: CASSPPLGTTYGYTF

d_call: -
v_call: TRBV19
clone_size: -
j_call: TRBJ2-2
cdr3_nt: TGTGCCAGTAGTATCGGTCTAGGTACGAACACCGGGGAGCTGTTTTTT
cdr3_aa: CASSIGLGTNTGELFF

d_call: TRBD2
v_call: TRBV7-6
clone_size: -
j_call: TRBJ2-7
cdr3_nt: TGTGCCAGCAGCGGACTAGCGGGACGGGAGCAGTACTTC
cdr3_aa: CASSGLAGREQYF

d_call: TRBD1
v_call: TRBV6-5
clone_size: -
j_call: TRBJ2-3
cdr3_nt: TGTGCCAGCAGTTACTTTGGGACAGGGCACACAGATACGCAGTATTTT
cdr3_aa: CASSYFGTGHTDTQYF

d_call: -
v_call: TRBV28
clone_size: -
j_call: TRBJ1-5
cdr3_nt: TGTGCCAGCAGCCCCCTTGATCAGCCCCAGCATTTT
cdr3_aa: CASSPLDQPQHF

d_call: TRBD1
v_call: TRBV11-2
clone_size: -
j_call: TRBJ2-7
cdr3_nt: TGTGCCAGCAGCCTGAACAGGGGGGCATACGAGCAGTACTTC
cdr3_aa: CASSLNRGAYEQYF

d_call: TRBD1
v_call: TRBV6-5
clone_size: -
j_call: TRBJ2-7
cdr3_nt: TGTGCCAGCAGATACTCCGGACAGGCTACTGAGTACTTC
cdr3_aa: CASRYSGQATEYF

d_call: -
v_call: TRBV11-2
clone_size: -
j_call: TRBJ2-3
cdr3_nt: TGTGCCAGCAGCCTCGACAGGTCTAGCACAGATACGCAGTATTTT
cdr3_aa: CASSLDRSSTDTQYF

d_call: -
v_call: TRBV30
clone_size: -
j_call: TRBJ1-1
cdr3_nt: TGTGCCTGGAGGGCAGGGTCTCACACTGAAGCTTTCTTT
cdr3_aa: CAWRAGSHTEAFF

d_call: -
v_call: TRBV5-1
clone_size: -
j_call: TRBJ2-1
cdr3_nt: TGCGCCAGCAGCTTGGAGGGGTCTTCCGATGAGCAGTTCTTC
cdr3_aa: CASSLEGSSDEQFF

d_call: -
v_call: TRBV5-4
clone_size: -
j_call: TRBJ1-6
cdr3_nt: TGTGCCAGCAGCCTTCGGACAGCCGCTAATTCACCCCTCCACTTT
cdr3_aa: CASSLRTAANSPLHF

d_call: -
v_call: TRBV2
clone_size: -
j_call: TRBJ1-1
cdr3_nt: TGTGCCAGCAGTGAAATTCGAGGCAACACTGAAGCTTTCTTT
cdr3_aa: CASSEIRGNTEAFF

d_call: TRBD1
v_call: TRBV4-1
clone_size: -
j_call: TRBJ2-5
cdr3_nt: TGCGCCAGCAGCCCCAGGACAGGGGGAAGAGAGACCCAGTACTTC
cdr3_aa: CASSPRTGGRETQYF

d_call: TRBD1
v_call: TRBV2
clone_size: -
j_call: TRBJ1-2
cdr3_nt: TGTGCCAGTTCCGCCGGGACAGGGGTCTATGGCTACACCTTC
cdr3_aa: CASSAGTGVYGYTF

d_call: TRBD2
v_call: TRBV10-1
clone_size: -
j_call: TRBJ2-2
cdr3_nt: TGCGCCAGCAGTGAACCCGGCGGGGGCACCGGGGAGCTGTTTTTT
cdr3_aa: CASSEPGGGTGELFF

d_call: -
v_call: TRBV29-1
clone_size: -
j_call: TRBJ1-3
cdr3_nt: TGCAGCGTTGAAGACAGGGCCGCTGGAAACACCATATATTTT
cdr3_aa: CSVEDRAAGNTIYF

d_call: TRBD1
v_call: TRBV25-1
clone_size: -
j_call: TRBJ2-2
cdr3_nt: TGTGCCAGCAAAAGACAGGGCGGCACCGGGGAGCTGTTTTTT
cdr3_aa: CASKRQGGTGELFF

d_call: -
v_call: TRBV28
clone_size: -
j_call: TRBJ2-7
cdr3_nt: TGTGCCACCACAGGGACCCTATACGAGCAGTACTTC
cdr3_aa: CATTGTLYEQYF

d_call: TRBD1
v_call: TRBV19
clone_size: -
j_call: TRBJ1-1
cdr3_nt: TGTGCCAGTAGTCTTAGGGGGCCTGCGGAAGCTTTCTTT
cdr3_aa: CASSLRGPAEAFF

d_call: -
v_call: TRBV2
clone_size: once
j_call: TRBJ2-2
cdr3_nt: TGTGCCAGCAGAGTATTTTTGAGCACCGGGGAGCTGTTTTTT
cdr3_aa: CASRVFLSTGELFF

d_call: TRBD1
v_call: TRBV5-1
clone_size: -
j_call: TRBJ1-4
cdr3_nt: TGCGCCAGCAGCTTGGCAGGGGGCACTAATGAAAAACTGTTTTTT
cdr3_aa: CASSLAGGTNEKLFF

d_call: TRBD2
v_call: TRBV11-2
clone_size: -
j_call: TRBJ2-5
cdr3_nt: TGTGCCAGCAGGACGGGACTAGAAGAGACCCAGTACTTC
cdr3_aa: CASRTGLEETQYF

d_call: TRBD1
v_call: TRBV29-1
clone_size: -
j_call: TRBJ2-5
cdr3_nt: TGCAGCGTTGTGGGACAGAGGGAGACCCAGTACTTC
cdr3_aa: CSVVGQRETQYF